This T cell receptor beta chain appears in the sequencing data of a study of cytomegalovirus exposure and HLA in healthy donors. The table lists this clone with a count of one. The PCR used 60 Vbeta and 13 Jbeta primers. Clones were read by immunoSEQ multiplex PCR, and TCRdb kept only the in-frame ones, dropping some. The sample consists of 85,000 to 120,000 clones, about 74% of them appearing once. Germline CDR1 MNHEY, CDR2 SVGAGI. V shed 5 bases, J shed 5 bases, and the junction held 10 bases outside the gene matches. The CDR3 loop spans 15 amino acids. The rearrangement uses TRBV6-5 and TRBJ1-2; 8 nucleotides align to TRBD1. This receptor was taken from a male donor in good health and CMV-seropositive. Sequencing was carried out using PBMCs. CDR3 sequence reads: CASSRSRGLGYGYTF. The CDR3 nucleotides read TGTGCCAGCAGTCGGTCCAGGGGGCTGGGGTATGGCTACACCTTC.